This paragraph covers one TCR beta chain sequence. The target antigen is unknown. The data were taken from a study of post-analysis software for immune sequencing data. Study-level points and caveats: The study found significantly lower normalized Chao1 diversity in multiple sclerosis patients than in controls. TRBV segments more frequent in patients than in controls numbered five and included TRBV5-6, TRBV5-1 and TRBV20-1.

Germline V gene lookup returns CDR1 SGDLS and CDR2 YYNGEE. The CDR3 extends over 15 amino acids. Trimming pared 2 bases from V and 0 bases from J, leaving 11 bases between. cDNA libraries for TCR beta contained unique molecular identifiers. Using its own MiXCR run on the PCR reads, TCRdb lists one record per CDR3 protein. The top ten hold 4% to 5.5% of the sample, which has approximately 260,000 distinct CDR3 sequences, 36% seen once. The sequencing sample was made of blood. The chain recombines TRBV9 with TRBJ1-2; D is undetermined. This receptor was obtained from a girl aged 5 to 17 with multiple sclerosis. The CDR3 sequence: CASSVLAEANYGYTF. The CDR3 DNA follows: TGTGCCAGCAGCGTCCTGGCGGAAGCTAACTATGGCTACACCTTC.